The present TCR beta chain was sequenced within a study of blood T cell repertoires in COVID-19. Study-level background: The origin of the acute and convalescent COVID-19 samples was the United States, Italy and Spain.

Sequenced by immunoSEQ multiplex PCR; TCRdb stores in-frame clones only, minus some. The data show 250,000 to 300,000 clones, approximately 79% seen once. V was clipped by 5 bases and J by 7 bases; unmatched bases: 10. CDR1 is KGHDR, CDR2 SFDVKD, per germline. This CDR3 region has 15 residues. Cohort assignment relied on participant-reported clinical history. The chain has TRBV24-1 and TRBJ1-2; 9 bases align to TRBD1. This sequence originates from a man aged 30-40 years with acute COVID-19. The sequenced material came from PBMCs or T cells enriched from blood (not recorded which). CDR3 bases: TGTGCCACCAGTGGGGCGGGACAGGGTTTGCGTGGCTACACCTTC. Translation gives CATSGAGQGLRGYTF.